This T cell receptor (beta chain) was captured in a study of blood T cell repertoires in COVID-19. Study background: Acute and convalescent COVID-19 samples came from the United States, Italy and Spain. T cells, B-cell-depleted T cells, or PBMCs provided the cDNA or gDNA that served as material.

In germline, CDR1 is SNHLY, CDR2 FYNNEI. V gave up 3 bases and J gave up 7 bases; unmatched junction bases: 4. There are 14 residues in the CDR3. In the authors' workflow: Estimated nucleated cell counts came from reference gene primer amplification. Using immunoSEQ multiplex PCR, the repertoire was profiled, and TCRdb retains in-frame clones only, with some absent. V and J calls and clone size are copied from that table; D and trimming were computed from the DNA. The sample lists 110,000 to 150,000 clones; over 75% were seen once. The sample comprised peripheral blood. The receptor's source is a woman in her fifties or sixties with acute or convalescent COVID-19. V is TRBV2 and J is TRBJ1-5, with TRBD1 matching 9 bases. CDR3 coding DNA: TGTGCCAGCAGTGATGGACAGGGGACGCAGCCCCAGCATTTT. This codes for CASSDGQGTQPQHF.